One and the same sample provided the 17 T cell receptor beta chains below, sequenced in a study of OX40 agonist ivuxolimab in advanced cancers. Libraries were constructed by the immunoSEQ multiplex PCR assay. TCRdb re-hosts the immuneACCESS table, in-frame sequences only. Its copies lack some clones; in the studies checked, an unresolved V gene accounts for under half of them, and the cause for the rest is not known. The sample yields 43,000 or so clones; roughly 90% were counted once. The ten largest clones take up roughly 14% of the sample. The sequencing used CD4+ or CD8+ T cells sorted from blood, collected in a trial of the OX40 agonist ivuxolimab. The receptors come from an adult with an advanced solid tumor such as melanoma, head and neck, liver or kidney cancer.

The chain combines TRBV18 with TRBJ2-2; 9 bases map to TRBD2. The V gene end was trimmed by 5 bases and the J gene end by 5 bases; junction bases not matched to a gene: 12. This CDR3 has 17 amino acids. Germline V gives CDR1 KGHSH, CDR2 LQKENI. The CDR3 reads CASSAHRASGITGELFF. DNA for the CDR3: TGTGCCAGCTCAGCCCATCGGGCTAGCGGGATTACCGGGGAGCTGTTTTTT.

This chain connects TRBV5-6 to TRBJ1-1; a weak D match, TRBD1 (5 bases). Germline values: CDR1 SGHDT, CDR2 YYEEEE. The CDR3 is 17 amino acids. V lost 0 bases and J 0 bases, leaving 15 bases between the germline ends. This chain's CDR3 is CASSLVGAVFMNTEAFF. The CDR3 bases are TGTGCCAGCAGCTTGGTTGGGGCAGTTTTTATGAACACTGAAGCTTTCTTT.

The V and J genes are TRBV18 and TRBJ2-1; 10 bases match TRBD2. The germline CDR1 and CDR2 sequences are KGHSH and LQKENI. The CDR3 extends over 14 amino acids. The junction had 3 bases not matched to a gene; V was cut back by 4 bases and J by 6 bases. In nucleotides, the CDR3 is TGTGCCAGCTCACAAGCGGGAGGGGGCAATGAGCAGTTCTTC. This gives the protein CASSQAGGGNEQFF.

The CDR3 here is CAWDRTVAGELFF. The CDR3 DNA reads as TGTGCCTGGGACCGGACAGTCGCCGGGGAGCTGTTTTTT. V usage is TRBV30 and J usage is TRBJ2-2; D perhaps matches TRBD1 (6 bases). V gave up 5 bases and J gave up 6 bases, with 13 bases separating them. Germline CDR1 reads GTSNPN; CDR2 reads SVGIG (reference sequence). This CDR3 spans 13 amino acids.

This clone was recorded a few times. The V and J genes are TRBV5-4 and TRBJ2-1; TRBD2 matches 7 bases. CDR1 and CDR2 (germline): SGHNT, YYREEE (reference sequence). The ends lost 3 bases at V and 1 base at J; junction bases unmatched: 7. This CDR3 spans 16 amino acids. In DNA form, the CDR3 reads TGTGCCAGCAGCTCAGAACTAGCGTCTTCCTACAATGAGCAGTTCTTC. As protein: CASSSELASSYNEQFF.

This chain uses TRBV29-1 with TRBJ2-3; D is unclear. CDR3 size: 16 residues. Germline V gene data show CDR1 as SQVTM and CDR2 as ANQGSEA. Trimming took off 5 bases at V and 0 bases at J, with 18 bases between the two ends. The CDR3 nucleotides are TGCAGCGTTTCGCCCCATTCGTCCTCTAGCACAGATACGCAGTATTTT. Translation: CSVSPHSSSSTDTQYF.

The chain joins TRBV9 to TRBJ2-1; 10 bases line up with TRBD1. In germline, CDR1 is SGDLS, CDR2 YYNGEE. The CDR3 covers 15 residues. V was pared by 5 bases and J by 0 bases, with 2 bases of the junction left unmatched. The CDR3 spells CASRGQGSSYNEQFF. The CDR3 DNA is TGTGCCAGCAGGGGACAGGGGAGCTCCTACAATGAGCAGTTCTTC.

In this sample, this clone turned up a few times. J is TRBJ2-5 and V is TRBV15; 9 nucleotides line up with TRBD2. Germline trimming cut 0 bases from V and 5 bases from J; bases unmatched to any gene: 4. Germline V lookup: CDR1 LNHNV, CDR2 YYDKDF (reference sequence). There are 15 residues in the CDR3. For the CDR3, the DNA is TGTGCCACCAGCAGAGATCGGACTAGCGTTGAGACCCAGTACTTC. This translates into CATSRDRTSVETQYF.

J is TRBJ2-7 and V is TRBV28; 10 nucleotides match TRBD1. Germline V lookup: CDR1 MDHEN, CDR2 SYDVKM. V lost 3 bases, J lost 6 bases, and 5 bases stayed unmatched. The CDR3 is 14 residues long. The CDR3 here is CASSFRTGGSEQYF. The DNA of the CDR3 is TGTGCCAGCAGTTTTAGGACAGGGGGTTCCGAGCAGTACTTC.

This clone was observed a single time. The rearrangement links TRBV10-2 to TRBJ2-3; TRBD2 matches 11 bases. CDR1 is WSHSY and CDR2 is SAAADI in the germline V gene. CDR3 length equals 14 residues. After removal of 7 bases from V and 1 base from J, the junction contained 1 base not matched to a gene. CDR3 bases: TGCGCCAGCATGGGACTAGCGGGCACAGATACGCAGTATTTT. Amino acids: CASMGLAGTDTQYF.

The chain joins TRBV6-1 to TRBJ2-1; no reliable D call. V dropped 2 bases and J dropped 9 bases, with 11 bases sitting between them. The CDR3 covers 13 residues. CDR1 is MNHNS and CDR2 is SASEGT in the germline V gene. The CDR3 DNA reads TGTGCCAGCAGTGAATTGGGTTACGGTGAGCAGTTCTTC. Its translation: CASSELGYGEQFF.

A remark on this clone: The sample holds other DNA sequences that translate to the same CDR3. This chain uses TRBV6-5 with TRBJ2-5; D may be TRBD2 (6 bases). Germline V CDR1 and CDR2: MNHEY, SVGAGI. The CDR3 loop spans 12 amino acids. Deletions cut 6 bases from V and 5 bases from J, with 10 bases between. The CDR3 coding sequence is TGTGCCAGCAGGGGGGGAAGGGAGACCCAGTACTTC. It yields the protein CASRGGRETQYF.

The chain uses TRBV14 and TRBJ2-2; D is possibly TRBD1 or TRBD2 (5 bases each). This CDR3 is built from 15 residues. Germline CDR1 and CDR2: SGHDN and FVKESK. Trimming cost V 1 base and J 3 bases, with 9 bases left between them. The CDR3 loop reads CASSQVGGYTGELFF. As DNA, the CDR3 is TGTGCCAGCAGCCAAGTTGGGGGATACACCGGGGAGCTGTTTTTT.

The chain is built from TRBV9 and TRBJ2-2, with a tentative D call TRBD2 (5 bases). Germline V gives CDR1 SGDLS, CDR2 YYNGEE. The CDR3 sequence is 16 residues long. V was shortened by 4 bases and J by 0 bases, with 13 bases between the two germline ends. This chain's CDR3 is CASSIGLAPNTGELFF. The CDR3 nucleotides read TGTGCCAGCAGCATAGGACTGGCACCGAACACCGGGGAGCTGTTTTTT.

In nucleotides, the CDR3 is TGTGCCAGCAGCATAATCGCGAACACCGGGGAGCTGTTTTTT. This translates into CASSIIANTGELFF. The rearrangement uses TRBV11-3 and TRBJ2-2; no definite D call. The V and J ends lost 5 bases and 0 bases respectively, with 7 bases between them. CDR1 is SGHNT and CDR2 is YENEEA in the germline V gene. The CDR3 spans 14 residues.

This chain uses TRBV14 with TRBJ2-1, with D possibly being TRBD1 (6 bases). The CDR3 runs 16 residues. V was cut by 0 bases and J by 3 bases, with 12 bases left in between. Germline V gene lookup returns CDR1 SGHDN and CDR2 FVKESK. The DNA for the CDR3 is TGTGCCAGCAGCCAAGATTTGGGGGACATCTACAATGAGCAGTTCTTC. It is translated as CASSQDLGDIYNEQFF.

The rearrangement joins TRBV10-3 to TRBJ1-1, with D possibly TRBD1 on 6 matching bases. This CDR3 spans 14 amino acids. Between the trimmed V and J ends, which lost 5 bases and 6 bases, there was a span of 16 bases. Germline-derived CDR1 and CDR2 are ENHRY and SYGVKD. The CDR3 region has the DNA TGTGCCATCAGTAGGGGGGGCCCCAAGGCTGAAGCTTTCTTT. Amino acids: CAISRGGPKAEAFF.